The 21 T cell receptor beta chains below all came from one sample that was sequenced in a study of beta chain features in type 1 diabetes. Study findings and constraints: Moderately but significantly shorter TCRB CDR3s were found in Type 1 diabetes patients in all four CD4+ subsets.

The antigens of these receptors remain unknown. Expressed TCRB transcripts were sequenced because the entire RNA isolate underwent reverse transcription. Repertoires were generated with immunoSEQ multiplex PCR, while TCRdb's copy carries only in-frame clones and drops some. The sample has hundreds of thousands of clones; 11% to 15% are singletons. Source material: naive CD4+ T cells from blood. These receptors were collected from a man aged 18 to 30 with type 1 diabetes.

The chain joins TRBV2 to TRBJ2-4; D uncertain. The CDR3 is 16 residues long. Trimming cost V 7 bases and J 0 bases, with 16 bases left between them. Germline V gene data show CDR1 as SNHLY and CDR2 as FYNNEI. CDR3 sequence (DNA): TGTGCCAGCATTATAAAGGAACCTCTAGCCAAAAACATTCAGTACTTC. It translates to CASIIKEPLAKNIQYF.

This clone was seen only a few times. The chain carries TRBV30 and TRBJ2-7, with D possibly TRBD1 on 7 matching bases. CDR1 and CDR2 (germline): GTSNPN, SVGIG (reference sequence). V lost 5 bases and J lost 2, with 16 bases in between. This CDR3 region has 14 residues. The CDR3 spells CAWSRGTVTYEQYF. The CDR3 nucleotides are TGTGCCTGGTCGCGCGGGACAGTAACCTACGAGCAGTACTTC. The full variable domain, in which reference TRBV30 and TRBJ2-7 provide the parts outside the CDR3, is SQTIHQWPATLVQPVGSPLSLECTVEGTSNPNLYWYRQAAGRGLQLLFYSVGIGQISSEVPQNLSASRPQDRQFILSSKKLLLSDSGFYLCAWSRGTVTYEQYFGPGTRLTVT.

The V call is TRBV5-1, the J call TRBJ2-4; maybe TRBD2 (5 bases). The V end was cut by 4 bases, the J end by 7 bases, with 18 bases between. The CDR3 has 15 residues. Germline V gene data show CDR1 as SGHRS and CDR2 as YFSETQ. As DNA, the CDR3 is TGCGCCAGCAGCCAAGATGACACTACGGGGAACATTCAGTACTTC. Its protein is CASSQDDTTGNIQYF.

This chain connects TRBV30 to TRBJ2-3; D could derive from TRBD1 or TRBD2 (6 bases each). This CDR3 is 12 amino acids long. V was trimmed by 2 bases and J by 6 bases, leaving 9 bases between them. CDR1 and CDR2 (germline): GTSNPN, SVGIG (reference sequence). This CDR3 is CAWSRGVDTQYF. The CDR3 coding sequence is TGTGCCTGGAGTAGGGGGGTGGATACGCAGTATTTT.

The chain joins TRBV6-1 to TRBJ1-3; a weak D match, TRBD1 (5 bases). Trimming stripped 5 bases from V and 4 bases from J, with 15 bases between. CDR3 length equals 15 residues. In germline, CDR1 is MNHNS, CDR2 SASEGT. CDR3 sequence: CASSSGDQIGNTIYF. For the CDR3, the DNA is TGTGCCAGCAGTTCTGGGGACCAAATCGGAAACACCATATATTTT.

V gene TRBV6-6 combines with J gene TRBJ1-5; TRBD1 might be the D (6 bases). V was clipped by 4 bases and J by 3 bases, with 13 bases between them. The germline CDR1 and CDR2 sequences are MNHNY and SVGAGI (reference sequence). The CDR3 sequence is 15 residues long. This CDR3 reads CASSSQTGYNQPQHF. The CDR3 bases are TGTGCCAGCAGTTCCCAAACAGGGTACAATCAGCCCCAGCATTTT.

The gene calls are TRBV30 and TRBJ2-2; 9 bases align to TRBD1. CDR1 is GTSNPN, CDR2 SVGIG, per germline (reference sequence). The CDR3 length is 13 residues. Unmatched junction bases numbered 4, after V lost 3 bases and J lost 8 bases. CDR3 DNA: TGTGCCTGGAGCGGGACAGGGCGTGGGGAGCTGTTTTTT. As protein: CAWSGTGRGELFF.

Notes on this clone: One junction end disagrees with the germline gene, perhaps due to a read error. This chain connects TRBV6-6 to TRBJ1-1; a weak D match, TRBD1 (6 bases). The CDR3 covers 15 residues. Per germline, CDR1 MNHNY and CDR2 SVGAGI (reference sequence). The CDR3 protein is CASSNTDRMNSEAFF. CDR3 bases: TGTGCCAGCAGTAACACGGACAGAATGAACTCTGAAGCTTTCTTT.

This chain joins TRBV7-3 and TRBJ1-3; D perhaps matches TRBD1 (5 bases). Germline V gene lookup returns CDR1 SGHTA and CDR2 FQGTGA. The CDR3 is 13 amino acids. V lost 4 bases, J lost 7 bases, and 11 bases lay in between. CDR3 DNA sequence: TGTGCCAGCAGCTCGGGACCCGGGAACACCATATATTTT. Residues: CASSSGPGNTIYF.

This sequence joins TRBV7-9 and TRBJ2-7; D not certain. The CDR3 loop spans 13 amino acids. V dropped 5 bases and J dropped 2 bases, with 10 bases sitting between them. Germline V CDR1 and CDR2: SEHNR, FQNEAQ (reference sequence). CDR3 residues: CASSADRAYEQYF. CDR3 DNA: TGTGCCAGCAGCGCAGACCGCGCCTACGAGCAGTACTTC.

This clone has more than one count but fewer than ten. The J gene is TRBJ2-2, the V gene TRBV5-1; D not resolved. Germline CDR1 SGHRS, CDR2 YFSETQ. Trimming removed 4 bases at V and 5 bases at J, with 12 bases between. The CDR3 has 14 residues. The CDR3: CASSAGQRTGELFF. The CDR3 nucleotides are TGCGCCAGCAGCGCCGGTCAGAGGACCGGGGAGCTGTTTTTT.

This clone has only a few counts. The chain links TRBV5-1 to TRBJ1-1; D unclear. The CDR3 consists of 11 residues. V gave up 0 bases and J gave up 6 bases, with 3 bases separating them. From germline, CDR1 is SGHRS and CDR2 YFSETQ. The CDR3 DNA sequence: TGCGCCAGCAGCTTGGAGTCTGAAGCTTTCTTT. This codes for CASSLESEAFF. Filled out from reference TRBV5-1 and TRBJ1-1, the complete variable domain reads KAGVTQTPRYLIKTRGQQVTLSCSPISGHRSVSWYQQTPGQGLQFLFEYFSETQRNKGNFPGRFSGRQFSNSRSEMNVSTLELGDSALYLCASSLESEAFFGQGTRLTVV.

The V gene is TRBV28, the J gene TRBJ2-7; 9 nucleotides match TRBD1. CDR3 length: 14 amino acids. V lost 6 bases to trimming and J lost 1 base; unmatched junction nucleotides: 4. Germline V lookup: CDR1 MDHEN, CDR2 SYDVKM. CDR3 in DNA: TGTGCCAGCAGGCCCGGGACAGGGTCCTACGAGCAGTACTTC. Translation: CASRPGTGSYEQYF.

This clone has only a few counts. The chain joins TRBV5-1 to TRBJ2-7; perhaps TRBD1 as D (5 bases). Germline loops: CDR1 SGHRS, CDR2 YFSETQ. The CDR3 sequence is 12 residues long. Between the trimmed V and J ends, which lost 3 bases and 3 bases, there was a span of 7 bases. The CDR3: CASSYDSYEQYF. CDR3 coding DNA: TGCGCCAGCAGCTACGACAGCTACGAGCAGTACTTC.

This chain uses TRBV18 with TRBJ1-4; D uncertain. V gave up 2 bases and J gave up 7 bases, with 14 bases separating them. The CDR3 length is 15 residues. Per germline, CDR1 KGHSH and CDR2 LQKENI. The CDR3 loop reads CASSPLKQNPEKLFF. In DNA form, the CDR3 reads TGTGCCAGCTCACCATTAAAACAGAACCCTGAAAAACTGTTTTTT.

This clone appeared a few times. Different DNA sequences within this sample yield the same CDR3. The chain employs TRBV7-2 and TRBJ2-7; D tentatively reads TRBD1 or TRBD2 (5 bases each). Germline lookup yields CDR1 SGHTA and CDR2 FQGNSA. This CDR3 is 15 amino acids long. V was cut by 5 bases and J by 0 bases, with 14 bases left in between. CDR3 protein: CASSRSGTVSYEQYF. The CDR3 DNA sequence: TGTGCCAGCAGCCGATCCGGGACGGTCTCCTACGAGCAGTACTTC.

In its sample, this clone was seen a few times. The rearrangement joins TRBV9 to TRBJ1-2; 8 bases are a match to TRBD1. The CDR3 consists of 17 residues. Germline V gene lookup returns CDR1 SGDLS and CDR2 YYNGEE. V lost 4 bases to trimming and J lost 1 base; unmatched junction nucleotides: 12. CDR3 in DNA: TGTGCCAGCAGCCAGGGGTCCAGGGGGCATCGTAACTATGGCTACACCTTC. Amino acids: CASSQGSRGHRNYGYTF.

This clone has only a few counts. This chain connects TRBV7-3 to TRBJ2-1; the match to TRBD1 covers 10 bases. Unmatched junction bases numbered 9, after V lost 8 bases and J lost 8 bases. Germline V CDR1 and CDR2: SGHTA, FQGTGA. This CDR3 region has 14 residues. CDR3 nucleotides: TGTGCCAGCGTCCGGGGACAGGGGTCCGATGAGCAGTTCTTC. Protein sequence: CASVRGQGSDEQFF.

In this sample, this clone turned up a few times. V usage is TRBV30 and J usage is TRBJ2-7, with 8 bases matching TRBD2. CDR1 is GTSNPN and CDR2 is SVGIG in the germline V gene (reference sequence). Trimming took 3 bases from V and 3 from J; bases not matched to a gene: 7. The CDR3 consists of 14 residues. The CDR3 bases are TGTGCCTGGAGCTTAGCGGGGACCGACTACGAGCAGTACTTC. It is translated as CAWSLAGTDYEQYF.

This clone was seen a few times. J is TRBJ2-3 and V is TRBV5-4, with 8 bases matching TRBD2. CDR3 length equals 15 residues. Germline lookup yields CDR1 SGHNT and CDR2 YYREEE (reference sequence). V was clipped by 1 base and J by 5 bases; unmatched bases: 6. This CDR3 is CASSLSGGRLDTQYF. The CDR3 region has the DNA TGTGCCAGCAGCTTGTCCGGCGGGAGGTTAGATACGCAGTATTTT.

A note on this clone: Other DNA sequences of this sample code for an identical CDR3. The chain uses TRBV7-9 and TRBJ2-3; D is uncertain. V was cut by 1 base and J by 4 bases, with 6 bases left in between. CDR1 is SEHNR, CDR2 FQNEAQ, per germline (reference sequence). This CDR3 is 13 amino acids long. Written as DNA, the CDR3 is TGTGCCAGCAGCTTAGAAGGGCCAGATACGCAGTATTTT. Protein sequence: CASSLEGPDTQYF.